The text below deals with one T cell receptor beta chain. Its cognate antigen is unknown. The authors reverse transcribed all of the isolated RNA, so sequencing captured expressed TCRB transcripts. The protocol was immunoSEQ multiplex PCR, while the TCRdb copy is restricted to in-frame clones and leaves out a portion. The sample consists of 350,000 to 450,000 clones, more than 11% of them appearing once. The data originate from a study of beta chain features in type 1 diabetes. Study context: Healthy donors resembled patients in age, gender and cell yields.

Sorting of CD4+ naive, central memory, regulatory and stem cell-like memory cells was performed via CD45RO/CCR7/CD25/CD127/CD95/CD27. Sorted populations were all over 98% pure. CDR1 is GTSNPN and CDR2 is SVGIG in the germline V gene (reference sequence). Trimming stripped 3 bases from V and 4 bases from J, with 9 bases between. The CDR3 is made up of 12 amino acids. Study-wide results and caveats: VDJ junctions in type 1 diabetes patients carried more deletions and fewer insertions.

Sequenced material: naive CD4+ T cells from blood. The rearrangement links TRBV30 to TRBJ1-1; D unclear. This TCR came from a man younger than 45 in good health. The CDR3 is CAWSGSRTEAFF. The DNA of the CDR3 is TGTGCCTGGAGCGGGTCGCGCACTGAAGCTTTCTTT. The full variable domain, completed using reference TRBV30 and TRBJ1-1, is SQTIHQWPATLVQPVGSPLSLECTVEGTSNPNLYWYRQAAGRGLQLLFYSVGIGQISSEVPQNLSASRPQDRQFILSSKKLLLSDSGFYLCAWSGSRTEAFFGQGTRLTVV.